The 14 T cell receptor beta chains listed next were all sequenced from one sample in a study of blood T cell repertoires in COVID-19. Libraries were prepared by immunoSEQ multiplex PCR; TCRdb keeps only in-frame clonotypes and omits some of them. Of over 200,000 clones detected, around 86% appear once; the ten largest clones hold 6.5%. The specimen sequenced was peripheral blood. These TCRs come from a man aged 60 to 69 who had recovered from COVID-19.

The V gene is TRBV9, the J gene TRBJ2-1; D is unclear. Germline V gene sequence: CDR1 SGDLS, CDR2 YYNGEE. V lost 0 bases and J lost 10, with 5 bases in between. This CDR3 contains 11 residues. The CDR3 region has the DNA TGTGCCAGCAGCGTAGGCAGGGAGCAGTTCTTC. Amino acid sequence: CASSVGREQFF. Variable domain in full (rest from reference TRBV9 and TRBJ2-1): DSGVTQTPKHLITATGQRVTLRCSPRSGDLSVYWYQQSLDQGLQFLIQYYNGEERAKGNILERFSAQQFPDLHSELNLSSLELGDSALYFCASSVGREQFFGPGTRLTVL.

The V and J genes are TRBV27 and TRBJ2-1; tentative D call: TRBD1 (6 bases). Trimming cost V 6 bases and J 5 bases, with 17 bases left between them. This CDR3 has 15 residues. The germline V gene has CDR1 MNHEY and CDR2 SMNVEV (reference sequence). The CDR3 reads CASRQWGQINNEQFF. CDR3 in DNA: TGTGCCAGCAGACAATGGGGGCAGATAAACAATGAGCAGTTCTTC.

The chain couples TRBV10-3 to TRBJ2-7; 11 nucleotides agree with TRBD2. After removal of 7 bases from V and 10 bases from J, the junction contained 6 bases not matched to a gene. CDR1 is ENHRY, CDR2 SYGVKD, per germline. The CDR3 length is 12 residues. CDR3 protein: CAIMSSGRSQYF. The DNA of the CDR3 is TGTGCCATCATGTCTAGCGGGAGGAGTCAGTACTTC.

In its sample, this clone was seen a few times. The rearrangement uses TRBV5-1 and TRBJ2-3, with 7 bases identical to TRBD1. The germline gives CDR1 SGHRS, CDR2 YFSETQ. The CDR3 runs 15 residues. Trimming removed 4 bases from V and 2 bases from J; junction bases left unmatched: 7. The CDR3 region is CASSLWDRFTDTQYF. The CDR3 DNA sequence: TGCGCCAGCAGCCTCTGGGACAGATTCACAGATACGCAGTATTTT.

The V call is TRBV18, the J call TRBJ2-3; 7 nucleotides agree with TRBD1. The germline gives CDR1 KGHSH, CDR2 LQKENI. The CDR3 loop spans 13 amino acids. The junction had 6 bases not matched to a gene; V was cut back by 4 bases and J by 8 bases. CDR3: CASSLGQDGTQYF. The DNA for the CDR3 is TGTGCCAGCTCACTTGGACAGGACGGTACGCAGTATTTT.

V gene TRBV15 combines with J gene TRBJ1-2; 7 bases fit TRBD1. This CDR3 is built from 14 residues. In germline, CDR1 is LNHNV, CDR2 YYDKDF (reference sequence). Trimming took 0 bases from V and 6 from J; bases not matched to a gene: 4. The CDR3 is CATSRDQGGNGYTF. The CDR3 nucleotides are TGTGCCACCAGCAGAGATCAGGGGGGAAATGGCTACACCTTC. The full variable domain, its missing parts supplied by reference TRBV15 and TRBJ1-2, is DAMVIQNPRYQVTQFGKPVTLSCSQTLNHNVMYWYQQKSSQAPKLLFHYYDKDFNNEADTPDNFQSRRPNTSFCFLDIRSPGLGDTAMYLCATSRDQGGNGYTFGSGTRLTVV.

The chain has TRBV19 and TRBJ1-4, with D maybe TRBD1 (5 bases). V dropped 3 bases and J dropped 7 bases, with 12 bases sitting between them. The CDR3 spans 14 residues. The germline V gene encodes CDR1 LNHDA and CDR2 SQIVND (reference sequence). As DNA, the CDR3 is TGTGCCAGTAGTATCCCAGGGCCTGGTGAAAAACTGTTTTTT. Protein sequence: CASSIPGPGEKLFF.

CDR3 loop: CASSLGTTSPTQHF. The CDR3 nucleotides read TGTGCCAGCAGCTTAGGGACAACCTCGCCGACCCAGCATTTT. This chain connects TRBV7-2 to TRBJ1-5, with D possibly being TRBD1 (5 bases). The CDR3 runs 14 residues. The germline CDR1 and CDR2 sequences are SGHTA and FQGNSA. V lost 1 base to trimming and J lost 11 bases, with 15 bases between them.

The rearrangement joins TRBV5-1 to TRBJ2-5, with 12 bases identical to TRBD2. This CDR3 has 17 amino acids. Germline-derived CDR1 and CDR2 are SGHRS and YFSETQ. V was pared by 6 bases and J by 2 bases, with 11 bases of the junction left unmatched. CDR3 loop: CASTRLAGVGGQETQYF. Here the CDR3 DNA reads TGCGCCAGCACGAGACTAGCGGGAGTAGGCGGGCAAGAGACCCAGTACTTC.

The chain recombines TRBV4-1 with TRBJ2-7, with 8 bases identical to TRBD1. Germline-derived CDR1 and CDR2 are MGHRA and YSYEKL. Losses at the gene ends were 1 base for V and 6 bases for J; bases not matched to a gene: 2. The CDR3 length is 13 residues. CDR3 sequence (DNA): TGCGCCAGCAGCCAAGTAGGGACAGGCGAGCAGTACTTC. Amino acid sequence: CASSQVGTGEQYF.

The rearrangement links TRBV27 to TRBJ1-6, with a possible D match to TRBD1 (5 bases). V was shortened by 0 bases and J by 9 bases, with 15 bases between the two germline ends. The CDR3 runs 16 residues. Germline lookup yields CDR1 MNHEY and CDR2 SMNVEV (reference sequence). This CDR3 is CASSLSRGASGSPLHF. In DNA form, the CDR3 reads TGTGCCAGCAGTTTATCGAGGGGTGCTAGCGGTTCACCCCTCCACTTT.

The rearrangement links TRBV5-4 to TRBJ2-5; TRBD1 matches at 8 bases. V lost 2 bases and J lost 1; bases outside the gene matches: 10. Per germline, CDR1 SGHNT and CDR2 YYREEE (reference sequence). The CDR3 consists of 17 residues. The CDR3, as DNA: TGTGCCAGCAGCTTAAAACAGGGGGTTTGGGGCCAAGAGACCCAGTACTTC. It is translated as CASSLKQGVWGQETQYF.

About this clone: One junction end does not reproduce the germline sequence, and a read error may be involved. The chain recombines TRBV7-7 with TRBJ2-3; possibly TRBD1 for D (5 bases). Germline CDR1 and CDR2: SSHAT and FNYEAQ (reference sequence). The CDR3 length is 15 residues. The CDR3 DNA reads TGTGCTAGCAGCTTAGCCGCAGGGCCCACAGATACGCAGTATTTT. Its protein product is CASSLAAGPTDTQYF.

This chain connects TRBV19 to TRBJ1-5; 8 bases match TRBD1. The germline gives CDR1 LNHDA, CDR2 SQIVND (reference sequence). The CDR3 totals 15 residues. V shed 5 bases and J 7 bases; nucleotides not matched to a gene: 10. The CDR3 nucleotides are TGTGCCAGTAGTCCCACCGACAGGGGCAGGCAGCCCCAGCATTTT. It is translated as CASSPTDRGRQPQHF.